These 16 T cell receptor beta chains share one sample of origin, sequenced in a study of spatial heterogeneity in lung cancer. Time point given: sample taken at primary tumor resection. No cell sorting; template was whole RNA from tumor, lung tissue or PBMC. MiXCR, applied by TCRdb to the 5' RACE reads, yields one record per CDR3 protein. The data show 43,000 or so distinct CDR3 sequences, approximately 6.8% seen once. The source material was PBMCs, sampled at surgery. These receptors all stem from a female donor with early-stage non-small cell lung cancer.

The chain employs TRBV6-2 or TRBV6-3 and TRBJ2-7; the match to TRBD1 covers 9 bases. The CDR3 runs to 14 residues. Germline V CDR1 and CDR2: MNHEY, SVGEGT. The junction had 7 bases not matched to a gene; V was cut back by 7 bases and J by 3 bases. Here the CDR3 reads CASKMGQGFYEQYF. CDR3 coding DNA: TGTGCCAGCAAGATGGGACAGGGCTTCTACGAGCAGTACTTC.

This clonotype was seen ten or more times. The chain recombines TRBV6-5 with TRBJ1-1; 7 bases fit TRBD1. The V gene's germline CDR1 is MNHEY and CDR2 SVGAGI. This CDR3 has 14 residues. V trimming: 6 bases; J trimming: 7 bases; junction bases outside the gene matches: 11. CDR3 loop: CASRLLGQSNEAFF. CDR3 bases: TGTGCCAGCAGACTCCTGGGACAGTCAAATGAAGCTTTCTTT.

This clonotype was picked up many times. The rearrangement uses TRBV24-1 and TRBJ2-4, with D perhaps matching TRBD2 (5 bases). This CDR3 region has 11 residues. Trimming shortened V by 4 bases and J by 8 bases, and 5 bases separated the two germline ends. Per germline, CDR1 KGHDR and CDR2 SFDVKD. Here the CDR3 DNA reads TGTGCCACCAGTGACGGGGACATTCAGTACTTC. It yields the protein CATSDGDIQYF.

Ten or more counts support this clonotype. This rearrangement joins TRBV7-8 to TRBJ1-4, with 7 positions matching TRBD1. CDR1 and CDR2 from the germline V gene are SGHVS and FQNEAQ. Unmatched junction bases numbered 6, after V lost 8 bases and J lost 0 bases. This CDR3 is built from 15 residues. The CDR3 loop is CASSRGSTTNEKLFF. The CDR3 coding sequence is TGTGCCAGCTCCAGGGGGTCGACAACTAATGAAAAACTGTTTTTT.

This CDR3 reads CASSLFPSGELFF. Here the CDR3 DNA reads TGTGCCAGCAGCTTATTTCCCTCCGGGGAGCTGTTTTTT. The chain employs TRBV11-2 and TRBJ2-2; D call uncertain. The CDR3 sequence is 13 residues long. With 2 bases removed from V and 6 bases from J, the gap between germline ends came to 7 bases. CDR1 SGHAT and CDR2 FQNNGV come from the germline V gene.

Ten or more counts support this clonotype. The chain employs TRBV6-2 or TRBV6-3 and TRBJ2-7, with TRBD2 as a possible D gene (5 bases). The CDR3 extends over 13 amino acids. The germline CDR1 and CDR2 sequences are MNHEY and SVGEGT. V lost 2 bases and J lost 3, with 8 bases in between. CDR3 region: CASSYTGIYEQYF. Here the CDR3 DNA reads TGTGCCAGCAGTTACACGGGAATCTACGAGCAGTACTTC.

This clonotype was counted many times. The chain uses TRBV28 and TRBJ1-5, with unresolved D. Trimming left V 6 bases short and J 0 bases short, with 6 bases between. The CDR3 spans 13 residues. Germline CDR1 is MDHEN and CDR2 is SYDVKM. CDR3 in DNA: TGTGCCAGCAGCCCGACTAGCAATCAGCCCCAGCATTTT. Translated, it gives CASSPTSNQPQHF.

This clonotype was observed at least ten times. The rearrangement joins TRBV6-2 or TRBV6-3 to TRBJ2-1; TRBD2 is a possible D gene (5 bases). V lost 1 base and J 6 bases, leaving 10 bases between the germline ends. Germline loops: CDR1 MNHEY, CDR2 SVGEGT. This CDR3 is 14 amino acids long. The CDR3 DNA reads as TGTGCCAGCAGTTACTTCCTAGCCCGCAATGAGCAGTTCTTC. This codes for CASSYFLARNEQFF.

The chain recombines TRBV5-1 with TRBJ1-2, with D unclear. CDR1 and CDR2 from the germline V gene are SGHRS and YFSETQ. The germline V and J ends were trimmed by 4 bases and 6 bases, with 16 bases remaining between them. This CDR3 is built from 14 residues. As DNA, the CDR3 is TGCGCCAGCAGCCTTGTCGACATATCGGATGGCTACACCTTC. It yields the protein CASSLVDISDGYTF.

This clonotype was observed a few times. The CDR3 spells CSARTQNYGYTF. The CDR3 nucleotides read TGCAGTGCTAGAACACAGAACTATGGCTACACCTTC. This rearrangement joins TRBV20-1 to TRBJ1-2; D is uncertain. The CDR3 is 12 residues long. V dropped 2 bases and J dropped 2 bases, with 6 bases sitting between them. The germline gives CDR1 DFQATT, CDR2 SNEGSKA (reference sequence).

This chain uses TRBV4-1 with TRBJ2-7; 8 nucleotides agree with TRBD2. Germline values: CDR1 MGHRA, CDR2 YSYEKL. V was pared by 0 bases and J by 5 bases, with 0 bases of the junction left unmatched. The CDR3 sequence is 13 residues long. CDR3 nucleotides: TGCGCCAGCAGCCAAGACGGGAGGGACGAGCAGTACTTC. It is translated as CASSQDGRDEQYF.

This clonotype was seen repeatedly, ten times or more. The CDR3 nucleotides read TGTGCCAGCACCGAGTACGGGGGGGCCGGAGAGACCCAGTACTTC. Translating gives CASTEYGGAGETQYF. The chain combines TRBV7-8 with TRBJ2-5; 8 nucleotides agree with TRBD2. From germline, CDR1 is SGHVS and CDR2 FQNEAQ. The V segment lost 7 bases and the J segment 4 bases; nucleotides outside the gene matches: 11. The CDR3 loop spans 15 amino acids.

This clonotype was seen more than once but under ten times. This chain connects TRBV6-6 to TRBJ2-7; D remains ambiguous. Germline CDR1 MNHNY, CDR2 SVGAGI (reference sequence). The germline V and J ends were trimmed by 10 bases and 0 bases, with 10 bases remaining between them. This CDR3 spans 12 amino acids. The CDR3 nucleotides are TGTGCCACCCAGTTAGACTCCTACGAGCAGTACTTC. This translates into CATQLDSYEQYF.

The rearrangement joins TRBV7-2 to TRBJ1-5, with a possible D match to TRBD1 (5 bases). V was cut by 1 base and J by 6 bases, with 13 bases left in between. Germline CDR1 SGHTA, CDR2 FQGNSA. The CDR3 runs to 15 residues. CDR3 region: CASSLGVQGGQPQHF. CDR3 nucleotide sequence: TGTGCCAGCAGCTTAGGAGTTCAGGGCGGTCAGCCCCAGCATTTT.

As concerns this clonotype: A much larger clone is a single base away; this may be a read error. The chain couples TRBV7-2 to TRBJ1-1; D might be TRBD1 (5 bases). The V end lost 7 bases, the J end lost 4 bases, and 19 bases lay between the germline ends. CDR1 SGHTA and CDR2 FQGNSA come from the germline V gene. There are 15 residues in the CDR3. As DNA, the CDR3 is TGTGCCAGCATCGCACACGCAGGGTCAGGCACTGAAGCTTTCTTT. This translates into CASIAHAGSGTEAFF. Filled out from reference TRBV7-2 and TRBJ1-1, the complete variable domain reads GAGVSQSPSNKVTEKGKDVELRCDPISGHTALYWYRQSLGQGLEFLIYFQGNSAPDKSGLPSDRFSAERTGGSVSTLTIQRTQQEDSAVYLCASIAHAGSGTEAFFGQGTRLTVV.

This clonotype was seen at least ten times. The V call is TRBV7-9, the J call TRBJ1-1; TRBD1 might be the D (5 bases). The CDR3 runs 17 residues. With 3 bases removed from V and 0 bases from J, the gap between germline ends came to 17 bases. Germline V gene data show CDR1 as SEHNR and CDR2 as FQNEAQ (reference sequence). This CDR3 reads CASSLGRSQLMNTEAFF. The CDR3, as DNA: TGTGCCAGCAGCTTGGGACGGTCCCAACTAATGAACACTGAAGCTTTCTTT.